This T cell receptor (beta chain) was identified during a study of cytomegalovirus exposure and HLA in healthy donors. Whole-study findings and limits: Later analysis identified 15,000 to 20,000 TCR beta sequences associated with HLA alleles, using a false discovery rate threshold of 0.05. Follow-up analysis found HLA locus-dependent TCR association rates, highest for DRB1 and lowest for HLA-C. Analysis was carried out at a later point, and it linked a missense DCLRE1C variant to TCR beta V- and J-gene trimming.

Regarding this clone: Antigen specificity is unknown. This likely comes from a read error, as the CDR3 has no conserved phenylalanine or tryptophan at its end. The DNA is left out, because the CDR3 cannot be placed on it with certainty; the CDR3 is given as TCRdb lists it.

The germline V gene has CDR1 SEHNR and CDR2 FQNEAQ (reference sequence). With termini counted, the CDR3 has 11 amino acids. Primers: 60 Vbeta forward and 13 Jbeta reverse. The protocol was immunoSEQ multiplex PCR, while the TCRdb copy is restricted to in-frame clones and leaves out a portion. This sample has around 76,000 clones, with about 79% found just once. The chain has TRBV7-9 and TRBJ1-1. The sequencing sample was made of PBMCs. The sequence was collected from a man in his forties in good health and CMV-seronegative. CDR3: CASSFDRVLGI.